This TCR beta chain derives from a study of blood T cell repertoires in COVID-19. About the study: Samples representing acute and convalescent COVID-19 were sourced from the United States, Italy and Spain. In each case, the material was cDNA or gDNA derived from T cells, B-cell-depleted T cells, or PBMCs.

Per the germline V gene, CDR1 is MNHEY and CDR2 is SMNVEV (reference sequence). Trimming stripped 5 bases from V and 1 base from J, with 20 bases between. CDR3 length: 17 amino acids. Using immunoSEQ multiplex PCR, the repertoire was profiled, and TCRdb retains in-frame clones only, with some absent. Of 100,000 to 150,000 clones in the sample, roughly 80% were seen once. This receptor was taken from a woman aged 50 to 60 with acute or convalescent COVID-19. Source material: peripheral blood. This chain joins TRBV27 and TRBJ1-1; D remains unclear. In DNA, the CDR3 is TGTGCCAGCAGTCCAAAAAGAGCGGGTATAGGGAACACTGAAGCTTTCTTT. It yields the protein CASSPKRAGIGNTEAFF.